These 26 T cell receptor beta chains were sequenced from one sample in a study of regulatory T cells in long-lasting Graves disease. iRepertoire HTBI primers and Arm-PCR of CDR3 regions built TCR beta libraries. MiXCR, applied by TCRdb to the multiplex PCR reads, yields one record per CDR3 protein. The data hold some 460,000 distinct CDR3 sequences, with 15% to 20% observed a single time. Documented time point: newly diagnosed GD, antithyroid drugs for less than 3 months. Construction of the TCR library relied on RNA isolated from PBMCs. This same sample was also part of a study on T cells in Graves' hyperthyroidism and ophthalmopathy.

This specimen was peripheral blood mononuclear cells (PBMCs), taken at new diagnosis, from a patient treated with antithyroid drugs. All receptors come from a man aged 35 to 55 with Graves disease.

This clonotype was detected many times. The gene calls are TRBV28 and TRBJ1-5, with D unclear. The V end lost 5 bases, the J end lost 5 bases, and 7 bases lay between the germline ends. Germline values: CDR1 MDHEN, CDR2 SYDVKM. This CDR3 is built from 12 residues. The CDR3 loop reads CASSVPHQPQHF. Here the CDR3 DNA reads TGTGCCAGCAGTGTTCCCCATCAGCCCCAGCATTTT.

The sample holds many counts of this clonotype. The chain couples TRBV24-1 to TRBJ2-2, with 8 bases lining up with TRBD2. The V and J ends lost 6 bases and 1 base, in that order; junction bases with no gene match: 6. Per the germline V gene, CDR1 is KGHDR and CDR2 is SFDVKD. CDR3 length: 16 residues. The CDR3 is CATSKRETRNTGELFF. CDR3 DNA sequence: TGTGCCACCAGTAAGCGGGAGACTCGGAACACCGGGGAGCTGTTTTTT.

This clonotype has a count of ten or more. The rearrangement joins TRBV5-1 to TRBJ2-1, with D unclear. Germline CDR1 is SGHRS and CDR2 is YFSETQ. With 3 bases removed from V and 0 bases from J, the gap between germline ends came to 13 bases. The CDR3 totals 16 residues. CDR3 loop: CASSSNPSYSYNEQFF. The CDR3 bases are TGCGCCAGCAGCTCTAATCCTTCGTACTCCTACAATGAGCAGTTCTTC.

In this sample, this clonotype turned up a few times. The rearrangement uses TRBV25-1 and TRBJ1-4; a possible D gene is TRBD1 (5 bases). This CDR3 is 15 amino acids long. Germline CDR1 reads MGHDK; CDR2 reads SYGVNS. Deletions cut 6 bases from V and 8 bases from J, with 19 bases between. For the CDR3, the DNA is TGTGCCAGCAGATCCGGGACTCTCTTGGGAGAAAAACTGTTTTTT. Amino acids: CASRSGTLLGEKLFF.

The CDR3 DNA reads as TGCGCCAGCAGCCAAGTTATGCAGGGACGAATATACGAGCAGTACTTC. This codes for CASSQVMQGRIYEQYF. The J gene is TRBJ2-7, the V gene TRBV4-3, with D perhaps matching TRBD1 or TRBD2 (5 bases each). This CDR3 region has 16 residues. CDR1 is LGHNA, CDR2 YSLEER, per germline. V dropped 1 base and J dropped 4 bases, with 17 bases sitting between them.

The rearrangement links TRBV27 to TRBJ2-1; TRBD1 or TRBD2 may be the D gene (6 bases each). The CDR3 has 16 residues. The V and J ends lost 2 bases and 7 bases respectively, with 18 bases between them. The germline V gene has CDR1 MNHEY and CDR2 SMNVEV (reference sequence). CDR3 DNA sequence: TGTGCCAGCAGTTTAAGTGTGGGGGGCCTGAAGAATGAGCAGTTCTTC. Translation gives CASSLSVGGLKNEQFF.

The genes are TRBV6-1 and TRBJ1-1; 9 bases agree with TRBD1. V lost 8 bases and J lost 4; bases outside the gene matches: 5. Germline V gives CDR1 MNHNS, CDR2 SASEGT. The CDR3 spans 13 residues. This chain's CDR3 is CASQQGAGTEAFF. CDR3 DNA: TGTGCCAGCCAACAGGGGGCCGGCACTGAAGCTTTCTTT.

This clonotype showed up many times. A read error may produce the germline difference seen at one junction end. The V and J genes are TRBV3-1 and TRBJ1-1; D is unresolved. Per germline, CDR1 LGHDT and CDR2 YNNKEL (reference sequence). This CDR3 has 13 residues. The CDR3 loop is CASSQGPSAEAFF. CDR3 bases: TGTGCCAGCAGTCAAGGACCGAGCGCTGAAGCTTTCTTT.

The sample holds many counts of this clonotype. The chain uses TRBV27 and TRBJ1-2; TRBD1 might be the D (6 bases). Trimming removed 1 base from V and 6 bases from J, with 15 bases in between. Germline loops: CDR1 MNHEY, CDR2 SMNVEV (reference sequence). The CDR3 totals 15 residues. CDR3 loop: CASSLLDGGGNGYTF. The CDR3 bases are TGTGCCAGCAGTTTATTGGACGGAGGGGGGAATGGCTACACCTTC.

This clonotype was seen ten or more times. This chain uses TRBV28 with TRBJ2-1, with D perhaps matching TRBD1 (5 bases). The CDR3 totals 13 residues. Trimming removed 7 bases at V and 4 bases at J, with 11 bases between. Germline V gene lookup returns CDR1 MDHEN and CDR2 SYDVKM. The CDR3 sequence is CASKRQPYNEQFF. Written as DNA, the CDR3 is TGTGCCAGCAAGCGACAGCCTTACAATGAGCAGTTCTTC.

The rearrangement uses TRBV6-9 and TRBJ2-1, with 9 bases identical to TRBD2. Unmatched junction bases numbered 7, after V lost 3 bases and J lost 4 bases. The CDR3 has 16 amino acids. Germline CDR1 reads MNHGY; CDR2 reads SVAAGI. The DNA of the CDR3 is TGTGCCAGCAGTTACAGGGGCGGGAGGGAATACAATGAGCAGTTCTTC. It yields the protein CASSYRGGREYNEQFF.

This clonotype occurred a few times. This sequence joins TRBV5-4 and TRBJ2-7; TRBD1 might be the D (6 bases). The germline V gene has CDR1 SGHNT and CDR2 YYREEE (reference sequence). Trimming shortened V by 3 bases and J by 2 bases, and 15 bases separated the two germline ends. CDR3 length: 15 amino acids. The CDR3 loop is CASSSKDSSPYEQYF. CDR3 bases: TGTGCCAGCAGCTCCAAGGACAGCTCCCCCTACGAGCAGTACTTC.

A few counts support this clonotype. J is TRBJ1-1 and V is TRBV2; tentative D call: TRBD1 (5 bases). V was trimmed by 7 bases and J by 1 base, leaving 10 bases between them. Germline lookup yields CDR1 SNHLY and CDR2 FYNNEI. This CDR3 comprises 13 residues. The CDR3 DNA reads TGTGCCAGCATGGAGGGGCGGAACACTGAAGCTTTCTTT. Its translation is CASMEGRNTEAFF.

Regarding this clonotype: It may be a read error: a sequence one base away is much more abundant. V and J are TRBV28 and TRBJ2-7; D not certain. CDR1 MDHEN and CDR2 SYDVKM come from the germline V gene. CDR3 size: 13 residues. The CDR3 DNA reads as TGTGCCAACAGTTTCCTAGACTCCTACGAGCAGTACTTC. Protein sequence: CANSFLDSYEQYF.

This clonotype was detected only once. This could be a read error, since a much larger clone is one nucleotide away. The chain joins TRBV11-2 to TRBJ2-1; D is unclear. Germline lookup yields CDR1 SGHAT and CDR2 FQNNGV. This CDR3 has 15 amino acids. The V end lost 8 bases, the J end lost 4 bases, and 18 bases lay between the germline ends. The CDR3 sequence is CASRSLRKPYNEQFF. In nucleotides, the CDR3 is TGTGCCAGCCGGAGCCTGCGCAAACCATACAATGAGCAGTTCTTC.

This chain uses TRBV24-1 with TRBJ2-2, with 7 bases that match TRBD1. Germline V gene lookup returns CDR1 KGHDR and CDR2 SFDVKD. The J segment lost 4 bases and the V segment lost 0 bases, leaving 4 bases of the junction unmatched. There are 16 residues in the CDR3. The CDR3 sequence: CATSDLKGAGTGELFF. CDR3 bases: TGTGCCACCAGTGATTTGAAGGGGGCGGGCACCGGGGAGCTGTTTTTT.

The chain links TRBV5-1 to TRBJ2-6; 9 positions agree with TRBD1. Germline values: CDR1 SGHRS, CDR2 YFSETQ. Unmatched junction bases numbered 14, after V lost 4 bases and J lost 3 bases. The CDR3 runs to 19 residues. CDR3 region: CASSGTGTGSINGANVLTF. Written as DNA, the CDR3 is TGCGCCAGCAGCGGGACCGGGACAGGGAGTATAAATGGGGCCAACGTCCTGACTTTC.

In its sample, this clonotype was seen a few times. The V call is TRBV4-1, the J call TRBJ2-7; D possibly uses TRBD1 or TRBD2 (5 bases each). CDR1 is MGHRA and CDR2 is YSYEKL in the germline V gene. The CDR3 spans 15 residues. Deletions cut 0 bases from V and 4 bases from J, with 13 bases between. CDR3 sequence (DNA): TGCGCCAGCAGCCAAGATCCGGGACCCACTTACGAGCAGTACTTC. Translated: CASSQDPGPTYEQYF.

In the case of this clonotype: A much larger clone is a single base away; this may be a read error. No conserved phenylalanine or tryptophan ends this CDR3, so it is likely a read error. This chain joins TRBV30 and TRBJ2-7, with a possible D match to TRBD1 (5 bases). The V end lost 5 bases, the J end lost 5 bases, and 22 bases lay between the germline ends. The CDR3 is 15 residues long. The V gene's germline CDR1 is GTSNPN and CDR2 SVGIG (reference sequence). In DNA, the CDR3 is TGTGCCTGGGGATCTGGTTGGGCAGGGTTACACGAGCAGTACTCC. It codes for CAWGSGWAGLHEQYS.

This clonotype was observed at least ten times. The chain links TRBV2 to TRBJ2-2; D is possibly TRBD1 (7 bases). Deletions cut 4 bases from V and 1 base from J, with 10 bases between. Germline V gene data show CDR1 as SNHLY and CDR2 as FYNNEI. This CDR3 spans 15 amino acids. CDR3 sequence reads: CASSVQGGNTGELFF. The DNA for the CDR3 is TGTGCCAGCAGTGTGCAGGGGGGGAACACCGGGGAGCTGTTTTTT.

This clonotype was seen at least ten times. The rearrangement joins TRBV4-1 to TRBJ1-5; D remains ambiguous. Germline lookup yields CDR1 MGHRA and CDR2 YSYEKL. The CDR3 contains 15 residues. Trimming removed 0 bases from V and 0 bases from J, with 6 bases in between. The CDR3 loop reads CASSQEGFSNQPQHF. The CDR3 nucleotides are TGCGCCAGCAGCCAAGAGGGCTTTAGCAATCAGCCCCAGCATTTT.

A note on this clonotype: A clone one base away is much larger, so this may be a read error. This sequence joins TRBV6-2 or TRBV6-3 and TRBJ2-3, with 8 bases identical to TRBD2. CDR3 length equals 16 residues. Germline V gene sequence: CDR1 MNHEY, CDR2 SVGEGT. Unmatched junction bases numbered 5, after V lost 0 bases and J lost 3 bases. The CDR3 DNA reads TGTGCCAGCAGTTACTCGGGTAGCGGGGCTACAGATACGCAGTATTTT. This translates into CASSYSGSGATDTQYF.

The chain has TRBV20-1 and TRBJ2-2, with TRBD2 matching over 15 bases. V trimming: 3 bases; J trimming: 6 bases; junction bases outside the gene matches: 14. The CDR3 consists of 19 residues. Germline CDR1 and CDR2: DFQATT and SNEGSKA (reference sequence). The CDR3 DNA follows: TGCAGTGCTAGCCGCGGACTAGCGGGAGGGCCCTCCGACCCCGGGGAGCTGTTTTTT. Its translation: CSASRGLAGGPSDPGELFF.

This clonotype occurred many times. The V gene is TRBV5-8, the J gene TRBJ2-5, with 11 bases fitting TRBD2. J lost 2 bases, V lost 3 bases, and 6 bases had no gene match. This CDR3 is built from 16 residues. Germline CDR1 SGHTS, CDR2 YDEGEE. The CDR3 loop is CASSSPSGRFQETQYF. The CDR3 DNA sequence: TGTGCCAGCAGCTCCCCTAGCGGGAGGTTTCAAGAGACCCAGTACTTC.

This clonotype has ten or more counts. V gene TRBV2 combines with J gene TRBJ2-7; 12 positions match TRBD2. J gave up 5 bases and V 6 bases, and 8 bases lay outside the gene matches. Germline V gene lookup returns CDR1 SNHLY and CDR2 FYNNEI. The CDR3 contains 15 residues. The CDR3 DNA reads TGTGCCAGCAGAGAGACTAGCGGGAGTTTCGACGAGCAGTACTTC. Amino acid sequence: CASRETSGSFDEQYF.

This clonotype was seen many times. The chain links TRBV11-2 to TRBJ2-1; the D gene is possibly TRBD2 (6 bases). Germline V CDR1 and CDR2: SGHAT, FQNNGV. Deletions cut 5 bases from V and 3 bases from J, with 14 bases between. The CDR3 is made up of 15 amino acids. CDR3 in amino acids: CASSTTGTGYNEQFF. DNA for the CDR3: TGTGCCAGCAGCACGACCGGGACTGGCTACAATGAGCAGTTCTTC.